One sample yielded the 31 T cell receptor beta chains listed below, sequenced in a study of blood T cell repertoires in COVID-19. Clones were sequenced by immunoSEQ multiplex PCR, and TCRdb holds only the in-frame ones, with some missing. The sample gives over 150,000 clones, around 85% of which show up once; around 7% is in the top ten. The sequencing sample was made of peripheral blood. The receptors stem from a man older than 75 with COVID-19, enrolled during active disease.

This clone has just one count. V usage is TRBV29-1 and J usage is TRBJ2-1, with TRBD1 matching over 10 bases. V gave up 6 bases and J gave up 0 bases; unmatched junction bases: 11. The CDR3 is made up of 17 amino acids. CDR1 is SQVTM and CDR2 is ANQGSEA in the germline V gene. CDR3 coding DNA: TGCAGCGTCGCTCGCGCGACAGGGGGCAGCTCCTACAATGAGCAGTTCTTC. Residues: CSVARATGGSSYNEQFF.

The V call is TRBV5-4, the J call TRBJ1-1, with D possibly being TRBD1 (5 bases). The CDR3 is 14 amino acids. Trimming took 4 bases from V and 4 from J, leaving 14 bases between them. The germline V gene has CDR1 SGHNT and CDR2 YYREEE (reference sequence). The CDR3 nucleotides read TGTGCCAGCAGCCCTCCGGGGGGGTTCACTGAAGCTTTCTTT. Translated, it gives CASSPPGGFTEAFF.

The genes are TRBV29-1 and TRBJ2-1, with D unclear. Per the germline V gene, CDR1 is SQVTM and CDR2 is ANQGSEA. The CDR3 extends over 11 amino acids. Trimming removed 7 bases at V and 2 bases at J, with 6 bases between. Here the CDR3 reads CSAIPYNEQFF. As DNA, the CDR3 is TGCAGCGCTATCCCCTACAATGAGCAGTTCTTC.

The chain couples TRBV25-1 to TRBJ1-2; possibly TRBD1 for D (5 bases). The CDR3 sequence is 17 residues long. Germline CDR1 and CDR2: MGHDK and SYGVNS. V lost 2 bases and J 2 bases, leaving 18 bases between the germline ends. CDR3 coding DNA: TGTGCCAGCAGTGAAAATAGGGGCCGGGTCTCAAACTATGGCTACACCTTC. Amino acids: CASSENRGRVSNYGYTF.

This chain uses TRBV5-4 with TRBJ1-3; D is unclear. Trimming cost V 0 bases and J 3 bases, with 7 bases left between them. Germline CDR1 SGHNT, CDR2 YYREEE (reference sequence). The CDR3 sequence is 14 residues long. CDR3 residues: CASSLDGNGNTIYF. CDR3 nucleotide sequence: TGTGCCAGCAGCTTGGACGGGAATGGAAACACCATATATTTT.

This chain connects TRBV19 to TRBJ2-2, with TRBD2 identical over 7 bases. Germline CDR1 and CDR2: LNHDA and SQIVND (reference sequence). CDR3 length equals 16 residues. V lost 5 bases and J lost 0; bases outside the gene matches: 6. In DNA form, the CDR3 reads TGTGCCAGTAGTCGGGGAGGGTATTCGAACACCGGGGAGCTGTTTTTT. It is translated as CASSRGGYSNTGELFF.

This clone has only one observation. The CDR3 coding sequence is TGTGCCAGCAGCAGGGGACTAGCGGGGGTTGAACAAGAGACCCAGTACTTC. Translating it yields CASSRGLAGVEQETQYF. This rearrangement joins TRBV7-2 to TRBJ2-5; the match to TRBD2 covers 14 bases. Germline assignment: CDR1 SGHTA and CDR2 FQGNSA. After removal of 5 bases from V and 2 bases from J, the junction contained 7 bases not matched to a gene. This CDR3 has 17 residues.

This clone was found once. V gene TRBV6-5 combines with J gene TRBJ2-7, with unresolved D. Between the trimmed V and J ends, which lost 5 bases and 1 base, there was a span of 6 bases. Germline CDR1 is MNHEY and CDR2 is SVGAGI. The CDR3 consists of 12 residues. CDR3 amino acids: CASSQHSYEQYF. CDR3 bases: TGTGCCAGCAGTCAACATTCCTACGAGCAGTACTTC.

The V call is TRBV6-4, the J call TRBJ2-5; possibly TRBD1 for D (5 bases). Deletions cut 5 bases from V and 5 bases from J, with 12 bases between. CDR1 is MRHNA, CDR2 SNTAGT, per germline. The CDR3 runs 13 residues. The CDR3 protein is CASSIDSGETQYF. In nucleotides, the CDR3 is TGTGCCAGCAGTATCGACAGTGGGGAGACCCAGTACTTC.

This chain uses TRBV3-1 (or the pseudogene TRBV3-2) with TRBJ1-1; maybe TRBD1 (5 bases). CDR1 is LGHDT, CDR2 YNNKEL, per germline (reference sequence). V lost 1 base, J lost 1 base, and 7 bases lay in between. The CDR3 covers 14 residues. CDR3 DNA sequence: TGTGCCAGCAGCCAAGCAGACAGGAACACTGAAGCTTTCTTT. This translates into CASSQADRNTEAFF.

The chain combines TRBV6-5 with TRBJ2-7; 10 positions match TRBD1. This CDR3 has 15 amino acids. Per germline, CDR1 MNHEY and CDR2 SVGAGI. J gave up 4 bases and V 5 bases, and 8 bases lay outside the gene matches. The CDR3 reads CASSPYPGQGYEQYF. The CDR3 bases are TGTGCCAGCAGTCCTTACCCGGGACAGGGGTACGAGCAGTACTTC.

This clone was recorded once. The chain is built from TRBV18 and TRBJ1-5; 8 bases fit TRBD1. The germline V gene has CDR1 KGHSH and CDR2 LQKENI. V dropped 3 bases and J dropped 4; count of bases not matched to a gene: 5. This CDR3 spans 15 amino acids. The DNA of the CDR3 is TGTGCCAGCTCACCGGGGACAGGAAGGAATCAGCCCCAGCATTTT. Translating gives CASSPGTGRNQPQHF.

The chain recombines TRBV25-1 with TRBJ2-4, with 9 bases matching TRBD2. The CDR3 has 15 amino acids. The germline CDR1 and CDR2 sequences are MGHDK and SYGVNS. Trimming took 3 bases from V and 7 from J; bases not matched to a gene: 7. The CDR3 reads CASSDGVSGRNIQYF. The CDR3 DNA reads as TGTGCCAGCAGTGATGGGGTAAGCGGGAGGAACATTCAGTACTTC. The full variable domain, completed using reference TRBV25-1 and TRBJ2-4, is EADIYQTPRYLVIGTGKKITLECSQTMGHDKMYWYQQDPGMELHLIHYSYGVNSTEKGDLSSESTVSRIRTEHFPLTLESARPSHTSQYLCASSDGVSGRNIQYFGAGTRLSVL.

The chain combines TRBV4-3 with TRBJ2-5; 7 bases fit TRBD2. This CDR3 contains 14 residues. V lost 1 base and J lost 7; bases outside the gene matches: 6. Germline V gene lookup returns CDR1 LGHNA and CDR2 YSLEER. The CDR3 protein is CASSQAGGGATQYF. The CDR3, as DNA: TGCGCCAGCAGCCAAGCGGGAGGAGGGGCGACCCAGTACTTC.

The chain couples TRBV13 to TRBJ2-7; 9 nucleotides match TRBD2. J lost 0 bases, V lost 5 bases, and 5 bases had no gene match. CDR1 PRHDT and CDR2 FYEKMQ come from the germline V gene (reference sequence). CDR3 length: 15 residues. CDR3 sequence (DNA): TGTGCCAGCAGCCGAGCGGGGGGCATCTCCTACGAGCAGTACTTC. Protein: CASSRAGGISYEQYF.

The rearrangement joins TRBV19 to TRBJ1-2; TRBD1 is a possible D gene (5 bases). Germline V gene sequence: CDR1 LNHDA, CDR2 SQIVND (reference sequence). This CDR3 is built from 17 residues. V was cut by 4 bases and J by 0 bases, with 18 bases left in between. CDR3 sequence: CASSTDRNRLTNYGYTF. As DNA, the CDR3 is TGTGCCAGTAGTACCGACCGAAACAGGCTGACTAACTATGGCTACACCTTC.

The table lists this clone with a count of one. The DNA for the CDR3 is TGTGCCAGCAGCCCTGGACAGGTGGCCTACAATGAGCAGTTCTTC. This codes for CASSPGQVAYNEQFF. The V gene is TRBV5-4, the J gene TRBJ2-1; 7 bases match TRBD1. The length of the CDR3 is 15 residues. Germline CDR1 reads SGHNT; CDR2 reads YYREEE (reference sequence). The V segment lost 4 bases and the J segment 2 bases; nucleotides outside the gene matches: 6.

The V call is TRBV7-2, the J call TRBJ2-2; TRBD2 aligns across 9 bases. Germline-derived CDR1 and CDR2 are SGHTA and FQGNSA. CDR3 length equals 15 residues. Unmatched junction bases numbered 4, after V lost 5 bases and J lost 3 bases. As DNA, the CDR3 is TGTGCCAGCAGCAAGGGACTAGCCTACACCGGGGAGCTGTTTTTT. It codes for CASSKGLAYTGELFF. The full variable domain, its missing parts supplied by reference TRBV7-2 and TRBJ2-2, is GAGVSQSPSNKVTEKGKDVELRCDPISGHTALYWYRQSLGQGLEFLIYFQGNSAPDKSGLPSDRFSAERTGGSVSTLTIQRTQQEDSAVYLCASSKGLAYTGELFFGEGSRLTVL.

The chain has TRBV11-2 and TRBJ1-2, with TRBD1 identical over 8 bases. The ends lost 1 base at V and 7 bases at J; junction bases unmatched: 5. The germline gives CDR1 SGHAT, CDR2 FQNNGV. The CDR3 extends over 14 amino acids. DNA for the CDR3: TGTGCCAGCAGCTTAGGGACAGGGCACGGTGGCTACACCTTC. Protein: CASSLGTGHGGYTF.

The gene calls are TRBV5-1 and TRBJ1-2; 9 bases align to TRBD1. Trimming took 5 bases from V and 3 from J; bases not matched to a gene: 8. The CDR3 covers 15 residues. Germline V CDR1 and CDR2: SGHRS, YFSETQ. The CDR3 nucleotides are TGCGCCAGCAGAACATACAGGGGGCTCGACTATGGCTACACCTTC. Amino acid sequence: CASRTYRGLDYGYTF.

The chain is built from TRBV2 and TRBJ2-2; TRBD2 matches 9 bases. CDR3 length equals 16 residues. Per the germline V gene, CDR1 is SNHLY and CDR2 is FYNNEI. The V and J ends lost 6 bases and 5 bases, in that order; junction bases with no gene match: 10. CDR3: CASRPPLAGVTGELFF. In DNA, the CDR3 is TGTGCCAGCAGACCCCCATTAGCGGGGGTTACCGGGGAGCTGTTTTTT.

This clone was counted a single time. The rearrangement uses TRBV19 and TRBJ2-7; no firm D call. Trimming pared 2 bases from V and 3 bases from J, leaving 11 bases between. The CDR3 is 14 residues long. Germline V gene lookup returns CDR1 LNHDA and CDR2 SQIVND (reference sequence). The CDR3 reads CASSIRGIHYEQYF. Here the CDR3 DNA reads TGTGCCAGTAGTATAAGAGGAATCCACTACGAGCAGTACTTC. Complete variable domain (other parts from reference TRBV19 and TRBJ2-7): DGGITQSPKYLFRKEGQNVTLSCEQNLNHDAMYWYRQDPGQGLRLIYYSQIVNDFQKGDIAEGYSVSREKKESFPLTVTSAQKNPTAFYLCASSIRGIHYEQYFGPGTRLTVT.

This clone was picked up a small number of times. This chain joins TRBV7-2 and TRBJ2-1; no clear D. In germline, CDR1 is SGHTA, CDR2 FQGNSA. This CDR3 is 15 amino acids long. V dropped 1 base and J dropped 0 bases, with 7 bases sitting between them. CDR3 coding DNA: TGTGCCAGCAGCTTAGACCTCGGCTCCTACAATGAGCAGTTCTTC. Its protein is CASSLDLGSYNEQFF.

The gene calls are TRBV7-9 and TRBJ2-7; 7 bases are a match to TRBD1. The CDR3 is made up of 17 amino acids. Trimming at V came to 1 base and at J to 0 bases, leaving 9 bases not matched to a gene. Germline CDR1 reads SEHNR; CDR2 reads FQNEAQ (reference sequence). The CDR3 region is CASSLGKHRGPSYEQYF. The CDR3 bases are TGTGCCAGCAGCTTAGGAAAGCACAGGGGACCCTCCTACGAGCAGTACTTC.

CDR3 amino acids: CASSPGTWTHSPLHF. As DNA, the CDR3 is TGTGCCAGCAGTCCCGGGACATGGACTCATTCACCCCTCCACTTT. The V and J genes are TRBV27 and TRBJ1-6; weak D call: TRBD1 (6 bases). V gave up 5 bases and J gave up 8 bases, with 16 bases separating them. The germline V gene has CDR1 MNHEY and CDR2 SMNVEV (reference sequence). The CDR3 runs 15 residues.

The rearrangement links TRBV7-2 to TRBJ2-3; 9 bases line up with TRBD2. The CDR3 loop spans 18 amino acids. The trim removed 5 bases at V and 3 bases at J, leaving 15 bases unmatched. Germline V gives CDR1 SGHTA, CDR2 FQGNSA. The CDR3 sequence: CASSNRLAGRGATDTQYF. In DNA form, the CDR3 reads TGTGCCAGCAGCAACCGGCTAGCGGGACGTGGAGCAACAGATACGCAGTATTTT.

The V call is TRBV18, the J call TRBJ2-1, with 8 bases fitting TRBD1. The V gene end was trimmed by 3 bases and the J gene end by 14 bases; junction bases not matched to a gene: 18. CDR3 size: 16 residues. CDR1 KGHSH and CDR2 LQKENI come from the germline V gene. As DNA, the CDR3 is TGTGCCAGCTCACCCACGACTCCGGGACAGGCCCTTCCGGAGTTCTTC. Translated: CASSPTTPGQALPEFF. The variable domain in full, completed from reference TRBV18 and TRBJ2-1, reads NAGVMQNPRHLVRRRGQEARLRCSPMKGHSHVYWYRQLPEEGLKFMVYLQKENIIDESGMPKERFSAEFPKEGPSILRIQQVVRGDSAAYFCASSPTTPGQALPEFFGPGTRLTVL.

The chain recombines TRBV6-5 with TRBJ2-2, with no clear D. The length of the CDR3 is 13 residues. Per germline, CDR1 MNHEY and CDR2 SVGAGI. V lost 4 bases to trimming and J lost 7 bases, with 10 bases between them. CDR3 nucleotides: TGTGCCAGCAGTTGGTCGCAGATCGGGGAGCTGTTTTTT. Amino acids: CASSWSQIGELFF.

The chain joins TRBV4-3 to TRBJ2-4; tentative D call: TRBD2 (5 bases). The germline V gene has CDR1 LGHNA and CDR2 YSLEER. V was pared by 1 base and J by 8 bases, with 12 bases between. This CDR3 contains 14 residues. CDR3 bases: TGCGCCAGCAGCCAAGGACGGACTTCAGACATTCAGTACTTC. Translating gives CASSQGRTSDIQYF.

The chain couples TRBV3-1 (or the pseudogene TRBV3-2) to TRBJ1-1; TRBD1 is a possible D gene (5 bases). Germline CDR1 is LGHDT and CDR2 is YNNKEL (reference sequence). There are 12 residues in the CDR3. V lost 3 bases and J 5 bases, leaving 7 bases between the germline ends. The CDR3 spells CASSHRETEAFF. CDR3 coding DNA: TGTGCCAGCAGCCACAGGGAAACTGAAGCTTTCTTT.

The chain couples TRBV5-1 to TRBJ2-2; 8 bases line up with TRBD1. The CDR3 has 15 residues. Germline loops: CDR1 SGHRS, CDR2 YFSETQ. V shed 1 base and J 4 bases; nucleotides not matched to a gene: 3. CDR3 in amino acids: CASSLTGGSTGELFF. CDR3 in DNA: TGCGCCAGCAGCTTGACAGGGGGAAGCACCGGGGAGCTGTTTTTT.